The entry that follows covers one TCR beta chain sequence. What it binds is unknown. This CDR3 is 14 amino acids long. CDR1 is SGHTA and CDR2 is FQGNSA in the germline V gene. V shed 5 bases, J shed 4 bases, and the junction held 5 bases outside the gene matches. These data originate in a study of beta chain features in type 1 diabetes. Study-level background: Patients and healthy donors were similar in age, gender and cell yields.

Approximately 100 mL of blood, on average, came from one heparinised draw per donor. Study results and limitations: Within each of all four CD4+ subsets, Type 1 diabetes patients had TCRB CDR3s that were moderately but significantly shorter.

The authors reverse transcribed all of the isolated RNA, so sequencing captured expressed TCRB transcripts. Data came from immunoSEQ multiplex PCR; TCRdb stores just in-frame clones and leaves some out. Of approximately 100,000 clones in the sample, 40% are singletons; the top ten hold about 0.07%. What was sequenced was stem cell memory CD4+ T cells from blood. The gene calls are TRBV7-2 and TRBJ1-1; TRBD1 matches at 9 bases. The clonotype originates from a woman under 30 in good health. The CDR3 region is CASSALDRGTEAFF. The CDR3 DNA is TGTGCCAGCAGCGCCTTGGACAGGGGCACTGAAGCTTTCTTT.